The 20 T cell receptor beta chains reported below all come from one sample, sequenced in a study of persistence of HIV-infected CD4 T cells. The antigens of these receptors remain unknown. Overlapping HIV-1 Gag 15-mer peptides at around 0.91 ug per peptide per mL were used. CD4+ T cells upregulating both CD40 ligand and CD69 were sorted as responding cells. The immunoSEQ assay was version 4, run in survey mode. Clones were read by immunoSEQ multiplex PCR, and TCRdb kept only the in-frame ones, dropping some. The data contain about 32,000 clones, roughly three quarters of them singletons. Sequenced material: CD4+ T cells sorted from PBMCs after approximately 20-hour stimulation, taken from a patient who received antiretroviral therapy. The receptors were sampled from an adult man with HIV who was CMV-seropositive.

This clone was counted a few times. V and J are TRBV27 and TRBJ2-3, with D unclear. Germline V gives CDR1 MNHEY, CDR2 SMNVEV (reference sequence). The CDR3 contains 16 residues. With 3 bases removed from V and 0 bases from J, the gap between germline ends came to 13 bases. The CDR3: CASSLQKGRSTDTQYF. The DNA for the CDR3 is TGTGCCAGCAGTTTGCAGAAGGGCCGCAGCACAGATACGCAGTATTTT.

The chain uses TRBV5-1 and TRBJ2-2; 7 positions match TRBD2. CDR3 length: 15 residues. V lost 3 bases to trimming and J lost 2 bases; unmatched junction nucleotides: 4. In germline, CDR1 is SGHRS, CDR2 YFSETQ. The CDR3 protein is CASSSGGLNTGELFF. In nucleotides, the CDR3 is TGCGCCAGCAGCTCGGGGGGATTAAACACCGGGGAGCTGTTTTTT.

The V gene is TRBV3-1 (or the pseudogene TRBV3-2), the J gene TRBJ1-1; no definite D call. V was pared by 6 bases and J by 0 bases, with 5 bases between. This CDR3 has 12 amino acids. CDR1 and CDR2 (germline): LGHDT, YNNKEL (reference sequence). The CDR3 reads CASRAMNTEAFF. The CDR3 nucleotides read TGTGCCAGCAGGGCTATGAACACTGAAGCTTTCTTT.

The chain has TRBV28 and TRBJ2-7; D not resolved. This CDR3 has 15 residues. Trimming took 6 bases from V and 0 from J, leaving 15 bases between them. Germline loops: CDR1 MDHEN, CDR2 SYDVKM. The CDR3 DNA sequence: TGTGCCAGCAGGATAGGGCCCAGGAGCTCCTACGAGCAGTACTTC. This sequence encodes CASRIGPRSSYEQYF.

This clone was recorded once. The gene calls are TRBV5-1 and TRBJ2-6; D possibly uses TRBD1 or TRBD2 (5 bases each). Germline values: CDR1 SGHRS, CDR2 YFSETQ. The V end lost 0 bases, the J end lost 4 bases, and 8 bases lay between the germline ends. The CDR3 has 15 amino acids. The CDR3 DNA sequence: TGCGCCAGCAGCTTGGGGGGGACCGGGGCCAACGTCCTGACTTTC. Protein: CASSLGGTGANVLTF. Supplemented by reference TRBV5-1 and TRBJ2-6, the full variable domain reads KAGVTQTPRYLIKTRGQQVTLSCSPISGHRSVSWYQQTPGQGLQFLFEYFSETQRNKGNFPGRFSGRQFSNSRSEMNVSTLELGDSALYLCASSLGGTGANVLTFGAGSRLTVL.

V and J are TRBV27 and TRBJ2-7; possibly TRBD1 for D (6 bases). The CDR3 runs to 15 residues. V shed 6 bases and J shed 0 bases, with 15 bases lying between them. Germline CDR1 MNHEY, CDR2 SMNVEV (reference sequence). The CDR3: CASRPRDIVSYEQYF. Here the CDR3 DNA reads TGTGCCAGCAGACCCCGGGACATAGTCTCCTACGAGCAGTACTTC.

The chain joins TRBV2 to TRBJ1-1; weak D call: TRBD1 (6 bases). CDR3 size: 13 residues. Germline assignment: CDR1 SNHLY and CDR2 FYNNEI. Between the trimmed V and J ends, which lost 7 bases and 2 bases, there was a span of 11 bases. Written as DNA, the CDR3 is TGTGCCAGCACATGGACAGAAAACACTGAAGCTTTCTTT. Translation gives CASTWTENTEAFF. Together with reference TRBV2 and TRBJ1-1, the CDR3 gives the full variable domain: EPEVTQTPSHQVTQMGQEVILRCVPISNHLYFYWYRQILGQKVEFLVSFYNNEISEKSEIFDDQFSVERPDGSNFTLKIRSTKLEDSAMYFCASTWTENTEAFFGQGTRLTVV.

V usage is TRBV4-2 and J usage is TRBJ1-2, with a weak D call TRBD1 (5 bases). Between the trimmed V and J ends, which lost 0 bases and 7 bases, there was a span of 9 bases. The CDR3 extends over 13 amino acids. The germline V gene has CDR1 LGHNA and CDR2 YNFKEQ. CDR3 coding DNA: TGTGCCAGCAGCCAAGAAGCAGGGCCTGGCTACACCTTC. This sequence encodes CASSQEAGPGYTF.

The chain combines TRBV27 with TRBJ2-1, with 10 nucleotides matching TRBD2. CDR1 and CDR2 from the germline V gene are MNHEY and SMNVEV (reference sequence). CDR3 length: 16 amino acids. V gave up 2 bases and J gave up 5 bases; unmatched junction bases: 6. The CDR3 reads CASSLKAGGVHNEQFF. The CDR3 nucleotides read TGTGCCAGCAGTTTAAAAGCGGGGGGGGTGCACAATGAGCAGTTCTTC.

By share, this clone counts as medium-sized (0.01 to 0.1%). The chain combines TRBV4-2 with TRBJ1-1; a weak D match, TRBD1 (5 bases). V was pared by 0 bases and J by 1 base, with 9 bases between. The CDR3 is made up of 15 amino acids. Germline V lookup: CDR1 LGHNA, CDR2 YNFKEQ. CDR3 sequence reads: CASSQDWRGNTEAFF. The CDR3, as DNA: TGTGCCAGCAGCCAAGACTGGAGGGGGAACACTGAAGCTTTCTTT.

V usage is TRBV28 and J usage is TRBJ1-3; a weak D match, TRBD1 (5 bases). The CDR3 has 15 residues. Germline CDR1 and CDR2: MDHEN and SYDVKM. The germline V and J ends were trimmed by 6 bases and 2 bases, with 14 bases remaining between them. The chain's CDR3 is CASSTPGGAGNTIYF. The DNA of the CDR3 is TGTGCCAGCAGCACTCCGGGGGGGGCTGGAAACACCATATATTTT.

J is TRBJ1-3 and V is TRBV5-1; 8 nucleotides align to TRBD1. J lost 3 bases, V lost 6 bases, and 5 bases had no gene match. Germline assignment: CDR1 SGHRS and CDR2 YFSETQ. CDR3 size: 14 residues. DNA for the CDR3: TGCGCCAGCACCCCTGGGACAGGTGGAAACACCATATATTTT. Protein sequence: CASTPGTGGNTIYF.

The genes are TRBV19 and TRBJ2-7; TRBD1 matches at 9 bases. From germline, CDR1 is LNHDA and CDR2 SQIVND (reference sequence). V dropped 8 bases and J dropped 3; count of bases not matched to a gene: 2. This CDR3 has 12 residues. The CDR3 spells CASGDRDYEQYF. CDR3 in DNA: TGTGCCAGTGGGGACAGGGACTACGAGCAGTACTTC.

This CDR3 is CASSSRGQANHPSPYEQYF. CDR3 sequence (DNA): TGTGCCAGCAGTTCCCGGGGACAGGCTAACCACCCATCTCCCTACGAGCAGTACTTC. This chain joins TRBV27 and TRBJ2-7, with 8 bases identical to TRBD1. Germline V lookup: CDR1 MNHEY, CDR2 SMNVEV (reference sequence). There are 19 residues in the CDR3. V gave up 4 bases and J gave up 2 bases; unmatched junction bases: 19.

This chain uses TRBV4-1 with TRBJ2-7; tentatively, D is TRBD1 (7 bases). The CDR3 sequence is 16 residues long. Germline V gene data show CDR1 as MGHRA and CDR2 as YSYEKL. The ends were cut back, 2 bases at V and 5 bases at J, with 19 bases in the middle. This CDR3 reads CASSQSAGTAKDEQYF. The CDR3 region has the DNA TGCGCCAGCAGCCAATCCGCGGGGACAGCGAAGGACGAGCAGTACTTC.

In DNA, the CDR3 is TGTGCCAGCAGCTTAGATCCAGTTTTAAGCAAGGGGTCGGCGGAGCAGTTCTTC. Protein sequence: CASSLDPVLSKGSAEQFF. The chain carries TRBV11-2 and TRBJ2-1; maybe TRBD1 (5 bases). From germline, CDR1 is SGHAT and CDR2 FQNNGV. V gave up 0 bases and J gave up 10 bases, with 25 bases separating them. This CDR3 spans 18 amino acids.

The chain combines TRBV7-8 with TRBJ2-2; TRBD2 is a possible D gene (5 bases). Trimming stripped 5 bases from V and 1 base from J, with 11 bases between. The CDR3 is 15 amino acids. Germline V gives CDR1 SGHVS, CDR2 FQNEAQ. For the CDR3, the DNA is TGTGCCAGCAGCCCAGGCGGGCAGAACACCGGGGAGCTGTTTTTT. Translation gives CASSPGGQNTGELFF.

V gene TRBV2 combines with J gene TRBJ2-7; TRBD1 agrees at 7 bases. Germline V gene lookup returns CDR1 SNHLY and CDR2 FYNNEI. The junction had 6 bases not matched to a gene; V was cut back by 0 bases and J by 4 bases. This CDR3 region has 15 residues. The DNA of the CDR3 is TGTGCCAGCAGTGAAGCTCCTTTACAGGGGTACGAGCAGTACTTC. This sequence encodes CASSEAPLQGYEQYF.

The chain uses TRBV28 and TRBJ1-2; D not resolved. The CDR3 consists of 18 residues. Germline V gene sequence: CDR1 MDHEN, CDR2 SYDVKM. V was pared by 5 bases and J by 3 bases, with 25 bases between. CDR3 bases: TGTGCCAGCAGTCGATCGGGCCTATCAACTCTAGCAGACTATGGCTACACCTTC. This gives the protein CASSRSGLSTLADYGYTF.

The chain carries TRBV7-2 and TRBJ2-1; 9 nucleotides line up with TRBD2. Germline values: CDR1 SGHTA, CDR2 FQGNSA. The J segment lost 5 bases and the V segment lost 3 bases, leaving 2 bases of the junction unmatched. The CDR3 loop spans 14 amino acids. The CDR3 DNA is TGTGCCAGCAGCTTGGGACTAGCTAACAATGAGCAGTTCTTC. Amino acids: CASSLGLANNEQFF.